A single sample gave rise to the 29 T cell receptor beta chains below, sequenced in a study of T cells in Graves' hyperthyroidism and ophthalmopathy (dated 2019 in TCRdb). Library preparation employed multiplex PCR. Data came from an Illumina HiSeq 2000. Amplification of TCR beta CDR3 regions was carried out from RNA transcripts. For the first round of RT-PCR on the TCR CDR3, the HTBI primer set was used together with the Qiagen OneStep RT-PCR kit. TCRdb took the public reads, trimmed them with fastp at Q25, ran MiXCR for clone calling and kept in-frame beta chains. Each CDR3 protein appears once, grouped with its most common genes and DNA. This sample is represented by some 300,000 distinct CDR3 sequences; about 14% of them were singletons. The ten largest clones add up to around 7.9% of the sample. The sequenced material came from blood. The receptors stem from a woman aged 30 to 39 with Graves' hyperthyroidism that later progressed to Graves' ophthalmopathy.

V is TRBV5-1 and J is TRBJ1-5; D might be TRBD1 (6 bases). CDR1 SGHRS and CDR2 YFSETQ come from the germline V gene. The CDR3 has 15 amino acids. V was pared by 2 bases and J by 3 bases, with 12 bases between. DNA of the CDR3: TGCGCCAGCAGCTTTTCTGGACAGCCCAATCAGCCCCAGCATTTT. Its translation: CASSFSGQPNQPQHF.

This clonotype occurred a few times. A much larger clone sits a single nucleotide away, making a read error possible. The chain is built from TRBV2 and TRBJ2-5; 7 nucleotides line up with TRBD2. CDR3 size: 14 residues. V lost 8 bases and J lost 0; bases outside the gene matches: 6. Looked up from germline, CDR1 is SNHLY and CDR2 is FYNNEI. The CDR3 loop reads CASGRGGYQETQYF. The CDR3 region has the DNA TGTGCCAGCGGGAGGGGTGGCTACCAAGAGACCCAGTACTTC.

V is TRBV10-3 and J is TRBJ1-5; D is unresolved. This CDR3 has 17 residues. With 0 bases removed from V and 0 bases from J, the gap between germline ends came to 12 bases. Germline-derived CDR1 and CDR2 are ENHRY and SYGVKD. CDR3 nucleotide sequence: TGTGCCATCAGTGAGTCGAGTTCGGGAACTAGCAATCAGCCCCAGCATTTT. Amino acids: CAISESSSGTSNQPQHF.

This clonotype was counted ten times or more. The chain is built from TRBV28 and TRBJ2-1; 15 nucleotides align to TRBD2. Germline trimming cut 6 bases from V and 10 bases from J; bases unmatched to any gene: 10. Germline V CDR1 and CDR2: MDHEN, SYDVKM. CDR3 length: 16 residues. CDR3 DNA sequence: TGTGCCAGCAGCAGGTTTGGGACTAGCGGGAGGTTGGAGCAGTTCTTC. Its protein is CASSRFGTSGRLEQFF. Full variable domain (remainder filled in from reference TRBV28 and TRBJ2-1): DVKVTQSSRYLVKRTGEKVFLECVQDMDHENMFWYRQDPGLGLRLIYFSYDVKMKEKGDIPEGYSVSREKKERFSLILESASTNQTSMYLCASSRFGTSGRLEQFFGPGTRLTVL.

This clonotype was counted only a few times. A much larger clone differs from this one at a single base, so this may be a read error. The chain recombines TRBV28 with TRBJ1-5; possibly TRBD1 for D (5 bases). Germline V gene sequence: CDR1 MDHEN, CDR2 SYDVKM. The V gene lost 2 bases and the J gene lost 3 bases, with 17 bases spanning the gap. The CDR3 has 17 amino acids. The CDR3 DNA reads as TGTGCCAGCAGTTTACGGATCCAGGGAGGAAACAATCAGCCCCAGCATTTT. It translates to CASSLRIQGGNNQPQHF.

This clonotype was recorded at least ten times. The chain couples TRBV28 to TRBJ2-2; D gene unclear. The CDR3 is 15 amino acids. Trimming cost V 1 base and J 6 bases, with 12 bases left between them. Germline CDR1 and CDR2: MDHEN and SYDVKM. The CDR3 region has the DNA TGTGCCAGCAGTTTATCTAGACAATTCGCCGGGGAGCTGTTTTTT. Its translation is CASSLSRQFAGELFF.

This clonotype was observed a handful of times. The V and J genes are TRBV5-5 and TRBJ2-7; D unclear. Germline V lookup: CDR1 SGHKS, CDR2 YYEKEE (reference sequence). The CDR3 is 14 amino acids. Trimming stripped 2 bases from V and 0 bases from J, with 9 bases between. The CDR3 bases are TGTGCCAGCAGCTTTGTTCTGACCTCCTACGAGCAGTACTTC. It yields the protein CASSFVLTSYEQYF.

The rearrangement links TRBV19 to TRBJ2-3; a possible D gene is TRBD2 (5 bases). CDR3 length equals 17 residues. The V gene's germline CDR1 is LNHDA and CDR2 SQIVND (reference sequence). V was shortened by 3 bases and J by 6 bases, with 22 bases between the two germline ends. The CDR3 protein is CASSISVERAPADTQYF. The CDR3 coding sequence is TGTGCCAGTAGTATTTCGGTCGAGAGGGCTCCAGCGGATACGCAGTATTTT.

The chain carries TRBV6-1 and TRBJ2-2, with 9 positions matching TRBD2. CDR3 length: 17 residues. The germline gives CDR1 MNHNS, CDR2 SASEGT. V gave up 6 bases and J gave up 1 base; unmatched junction bases: 9. The CDR3 protein is CASRLLLAGLNTGELFF. The CDR3 DNA reads TGTGCCAGCAGGCTCCTTCTAGCGGGGCTGAACACCGGGGAGCTGTTTTTT.

This clonotype was counted many times. V and J are TRBV27 and TRBJ2-5, with 7 bases aligning to TRBD2. The germline CDR1 and CDR2 sequences are MNHEY and SMNVEV (reference sequence). The J segment lost 3 bases and the V segment lost 3 bases, leaving 4 bases of the junction unmatched. This CDR3 spans 14 amino acids. The CDR3 DNA reads as TGTGCCAGCAGTTTGGAAGGACTAGAAGAGACCCAGTACTTC. This encodes CASSLEGLEETQYF.

Concerning this clonotype itself: With a much larger clone just one base away, this may be a read error. The rearrangement joins TRBV6-1 to TRBJ1-5; D might be TRBD1 (5 bases). The CDR3 contains 14 residues. Germline lookup yields CDR1 MNHNS and CDR2 SASEGT. CDR3 sequence: CAGRSQTGLQPQHF. The CDR3 nucleotides read TGTGCCGGCAGATCTCAGACGGGACTTCAGCCCCAGCATTTT.

This clonotype was counted ten times or more. CDR3 region: CATSRDHASGGAEQYF. CDR3 sequence (DNA): TGTGCCACCAGCAGAGATCACGCTAGCGGGGGAGCCGAGCAGTACTTC. The chain employs TRBV15 and TRBJ2-7; 10 nucleotides align to TRBD2. Germline V gene sequence: CDR1 LNHNV, CDR2 YYDKDF (reference sequence). This CDR3 spans 16 amino acids. J gave up 6 bases and V 0 bases, and 8 bases lay outside the gene matches. Supplemented by reference TRBV15 and TRBJ2-7, the full variable domain reads DAMVIQNPRYQVTQFGKPVTLSCSQTLNHNVMYWYQQKSSQAPKLLFHYYDKDFNNEADTPDNFQSRRPNTSFCFLDIRSPGLGDTAMYLCATSRDHASGGAEQYFGPGTRLTVT.

This clonotype has a single count. The CDR3 is CASRLGPGAGEQYF. CDR3 in DNA: TGTGCCAGCAGACTAGGACCTGGGGCGGGCGAGCAGTACTTC. The V and J genes are TRBV10-3 and TRBJ2-7; a possible D gene is TRBD2 (6 bases). V gave up 10 bases and J gave up 6 bases, with 22 bases separating them. This CDR3 spans 14 amino acids. From germline, CDR1 is ENHRY and CDR2 SYGVKD.

The gene calls are TRBV20-1 and TRBJ2-7; D is unclear. CDR3 length: 11 amino acids. The germline V and J ends were trimmed by 1 base and 2 bases, with 3 bases remaining between them. Per the germline V gene, CDR1 is DFQATT and CDR2 is SNEGSKA (reference sequence). For the CDR3, the DNA is TGCAGTGCTAGAGCCGCCTACGAGCAGTACTTC. Encoded protein: CSARAAYEQYF.

Only a few counts were recorded for this clonotype. The rearrangement uses TRBV27 and TRBJ2-7; 7 bases are shared with TRBD2. J lost 6 bases, V lost 2 bases, and 1 base had no gene match. CDR3 length equals 12 residues. From germline, CDR1 is MNHEY and CDR2 SMNVEV (reference sequence). CDR3 loop: CASSLGGSEQYF. The CDR3, as DNA: TGTGCCAGCAGTTTAGGCGGGAGCGAGCAGTACTTC.

This clonotype was seen a handful of times. Since a much larger clone is just one base distant, this may be a read error. The rearrangement uses TRBV28 and TRBJ1-2; D unresolved. This CDR3 has 16 amino acids. The V gene's germline CDR1 is MDHEN and CDR2 SYDVKM. CDR3 sequence (DNA): TGTGCCAGCACCGACCGACGTCCGGAGTCTAACTATGGCAACACCTTC. Encoded protein: CASTDRRPESNYGNTF.

A note on this clonotype: Here the CDR3 omits its conserved ending phenylalanine or tryptophan, so a read error is the likely source. The chain links TRBV15 to TRBJ2-5; D possibly corresponds to TRBD1 (5 bases). The germline CDR1 and CDR2 sequences are LNHNV and YYDKDF (reference sequence). The CDR3 sequence is 18 residues long. Trimming cost V 2 bases and J 0 bases, with 19 bases left between them. The CDR3: CATSRTSGRVQYQETQYL. The CDR3 coding sequence is TGTGCCACCAGCAGAACGTCGGGCAGGGTTCAGTACCAAGAGACCCAGTACCTC.

This clonotype was recorded at least ten times. The chain recombines TRBV3-1 with TRBJ1-2; 8 bases line up with TRBD1. After removal of 4 bases from V and 5 bases from J, the junction contained 3 bases not matched to a gene. The CDR3 is made up of 13 amino acids. The germline CDR1 and CDR2 sequences are LGHDT and YNNKEL (reference sequence). The CDR3: CASSLGTGYGYTF. The CDR3 DNA reads as TGTGCCAGCAGCCTCGGGACAGGATATGGCTACACCTTC.

This clonotype was counted only a few times. A much larger clone differs from this one at a single base, so this may be a read error. This chain uses TRBV27 with TRBJ2-7; 8 positions match TRBD1. Trimming took 7 bases from V and 4 from J; bases not matched to a gene: 9. The CDR3 is 14 amino acids. Germline V gives CDR1 MNHEY, CDR2 SMNVEV (reference sequence). The CDR3 DNA sequence: TGTGCCAGCAAAACGGACAGGGCAGTATACGAGCAGTACTTC. Its translation: CASKTDRAVYEQYF.

Concerning this clonotype itself: This may be a read error, as it is one base from a much larger clone. The chain has TRBV20-1 and TRBJ2-3; D is uncertain. The CDR3 covers 13 residues. Trimming removed 0 bases at V and 6 bases at J, with 10 bases between. Germline CDR1 and CDR2: DFQATT and SNEGSKA (reference sequence). This chain's CDR3 is CSARDRSTDTQYF. DNA for the CDR3: TGCAGTGCTAGAGATCGGTCTACTGATACGCAGTATTTT.

This clonotype has ten or more counts. The V and J genes are TRBV7-9 and TRBJ2-1; possibly TRBD1 or TRBD2 for D (5 bases each). Germline V CDR1 and CDR2: SEHNR, FQNEAQ (reference sequence). V was cut by 8 bases and J by 8 bases, with 19 bases left in between. The CDR3 contains 14 residues. CDR3 sequence reads: CASFEGTGPHEQFF. The CDR3 nucleotides read TGTGCCAGCTTTGAGGGGACGGGACCTCATGAGCAGTTCTTC.

This clonotype was recorded many times. The chain joins TRBV20-1 to TRBJ2-2; 10 bases agree with TRBD2. Germline V lookup: CDR1 DFQATT, CDR2 SNEGSKA (reference sequence). There are 15 residues in the CDR3. Unmatched junction bases numbered 3, after V lost 2 bases and J lost 3 bases. CDR3 sequence reads: CSARLAGVDTGELFF. The CDR3 DNA sequence: TGCAGTGCTAGACTAGCGGGAGTGGACACCGGGGAGCTGTTTTTT.

This clonotype showed up many times. The chain uses TRBV27 and TRBJ2-1, with 9 bases matching TRBD2. CDR3 size: 15 residues. Losses at the gene ends were 4 bases for V and 8 bases for J; bases not matched to a gene: 9. The germline CDR1 and CDR2 sequences are MNHEY and SMNVEV (reference sequence). DNA of the CDR3: TGTGCCAGCAGTTCCCTCGTAGCGGGAGCGCATGAGCAGTTCTTC. Translating gives CASSSLVAGAHEQFF.

The chain links TRBV7-2 to TRBJ2-7; unclear D gene. Trimming removed 3 bases at V and 9 bases at J, with 12 bases between. CDR1 is SGHTA and CDR2 is FQGNSA in the germline V gene. The CDR3 consists of 12 residues. CDR3 loop: CASSLSTRPQYF. The CDR3 region has the DNA TGTGCCAGCAGCTTGTCGACAAGGCCGCAGTACTTC.

J is TRBJ2-1 and V is TRBV12-5; possible D gene TRBD1, 6 bases. The CDR3 is 13 residues long. CDR1 is LGHNT, CDR2 FRNRAP, per germline. V was trimmed by 7 bases and J by 7 bases, leaving 14 bases between them. Here the CDR3 reads CASAKGHRNEQFF. As DNA, the CDR3 is TGTGCTAGTGCCAAGGGACACCGTAATGAGCAGTTCTTC.

This clonotype was detected many times. The V and J genes are TRBV15 and TRBJ2-7; D is uncertain. The CDR3 consists of 14 residues. Trimming removed 4 bases from V and 0 bases from J, with 10 bases in between. CDR1 is LNHNV, CDR2 YYDKDF, per germline (reference sequence). CDR3: CATSIDTLSYEQYF. CDR3 DNA sequence: TGTGCCACCAGCATCGACACTCTCTCCTACGAGCAGTACTTC.

The chain links TRBV29-1 to TRBJ2-7; 7 bases map to TRBD1. V was pared by 6 bases and J by 2 bases, with 10 bases of the junction left unmatched. CDR1 is SQVTM and CDR2 is ANQGSEA in the germline V gene. The CDR3 has 14 amino acids. DNA for the CDR3: TGCAGCGTCTCAGCCGGGACAGCTACCTACGAGCAGTACTTC. It is translated as CSVSAGTATYEQYF.

This clonotype was observed many times. This chain uses TRBV7-2 with TRBJ2-7; 7 bases are a match to TRBD1. The CDR3 has 12 amino acids. CDR1 is SGHTA and CDR2 is FQGNSA in the germline V gene. After removal of 5 bases from V and 6 bases from J, the junction contained 4 bases not matched to a gene. CDR3 residues: CASSPDRPEQYF. Written as DNA, the CDR3 is TGTGCCAGCAGCCCGGACAGGCCCGAGCAGTACTTC.

This clonotype occurred many times. V gene TRBV5-1 combines with J gene TRBJ2-7; possibly TRBD1 for D (5 bases). This CDR3 region has 15 residues. V was shortened by 0 bases and J by 3 bases, with 13 bases between the two germline ends. The germline V gene encodes CDR1 SGHRS and CDR2 YFSETQ. CDR3 residues: CASSLGAGNIYEQYF. DNA for the CDR3: TGCGCCAGCAGCTTGGGGGCAGGGAATATCTACGAGCAGTACTTC.